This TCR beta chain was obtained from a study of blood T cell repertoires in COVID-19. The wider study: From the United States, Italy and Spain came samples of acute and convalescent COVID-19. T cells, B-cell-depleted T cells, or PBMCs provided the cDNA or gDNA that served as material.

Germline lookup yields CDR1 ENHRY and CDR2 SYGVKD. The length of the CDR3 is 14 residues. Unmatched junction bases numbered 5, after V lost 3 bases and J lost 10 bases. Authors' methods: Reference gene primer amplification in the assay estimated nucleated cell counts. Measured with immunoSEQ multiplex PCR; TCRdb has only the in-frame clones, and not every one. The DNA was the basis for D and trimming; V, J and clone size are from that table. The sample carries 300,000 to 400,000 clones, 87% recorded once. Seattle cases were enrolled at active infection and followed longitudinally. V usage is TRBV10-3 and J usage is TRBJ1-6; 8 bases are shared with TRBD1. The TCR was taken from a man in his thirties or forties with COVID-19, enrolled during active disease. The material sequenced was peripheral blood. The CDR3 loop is CAISDRTGTSPLHF. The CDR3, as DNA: TGTGCCATCAGTGACCGGACAGGGACCTCACCCCTCCACTTT.